A single sample gave rise to the 8 T cell receptor beta chains below, sequenced in a study of blood T cell repertoires in COVID-19. Method: immunoSEQ multiplex PCR; TCRdb's copy keeps in-frame clones and lacks some. The sample carries 300,000 to 350,000 clones, about nine tenths recorded once. Specimen: peripheral blood. These TCRs come from a man in his late teens or twenties with active or convalescent COVID-19.

J is TRBJ1-1 and V is TRBV5-8, with D perhaps TRBD1 (6 bases). CDR1 and CDR2 (germline): SGHTS, YDEGEE. Trimming shortened V by 2 bases and J by 0 bases, and 11 bases separated the two germline ends. The CDR3 is 15 amino acids. Here the CDR3 reads CASSFYREMNTEAFF. In DNA form, the CDR3 reads TGTGCCAGCAGCTTCTACAGGGAGATGAACACTGAAGCTTTCTTT.

The V gene is TRBV5-6, the J gene TRBJ1-3; TRBD1 is a possible D gene (5 bases). CDR1 and CDR2 from the germline V gene are SGHDT and YYEEEE. The CDR3 runs 17 residues. The ends were cut back, 4 bases at V and 4 bases at J, with 21 bases in the middle. The CDR3 region is CASSTSGLLFRGNTIYF. CDR3 nucleotide sequence: TGTGCCAGCAGCACCTCGGGACTCCTCTTTCGAGGAAACACCATATATTTT.

The V gene is TRBV7-2, the J gene TRBJ2-4; 10 nucleotides align to TRBD2. The V segment lost 4 bases and the J segment 11 bases; nucleotides outside the gene matches: 2. This CDR3 region has 12 residues. The germline gives CDR1 SGHTA, CDR2 FQGNSA. In DNA form, the CDR3 reads TGTGCCAGCAGCTCCCTAGCGGGGGTTCAGTACTTC. As protein: CASSSLAGVQYF. The whole variable domain, filled in from reference TRBV7-2 and TRBJ2-4, reads GAGVSQSPSNKVTEKGKDVELRCDPISGHTALYWYRQSLGQGLEFLIYFQGNSAPDKSGLPSDRFSAERTGGSVSTLTIQRTQQEDSAVYLCASSSLAGVQYFGAGTRLSVL.

The chain employs TRBV2 and TRBJ1-2; D is unclear. The CDR3 is 15 amino acids. Germline CDR1 is SNHLY and CDR2 is FYNNEI. V shed 5 bases and J shed 2 bases, with 15 bases lying between them. The CDR3 region has the DNA TGTGCCAGCAGTTCTCCCGGGGAGCCCAACTATGGCTACACCTTC. Protein: CASSSPGEPNYGYTF.

The gene calls are TRBV19 and TRBJ2-1; D possibly corresponds to TRBD2 (5 bases). This CDR3 has 12 residues. The V gene lost 4 bases and the J gene lost 14 bases, with 15 bases spanning the gap. Per germline, CDR1 LNHDA and CDR2 SQIVND (reference sequence). CDR3 nucleotides: TGTGCCAGTAGTACCGGTACGGGGTTGAAGTTCTTC. As protein: CASSTGTGLKFF.

V gene TRBV24-1 combines with J gene TRBJ1-5; weak D call: TRBD1 (5 bases). This CDR3 spans 14 amino acids. Germline CDR1 and CDR2: KGHDR and SFDVKD. V lost 9 bases and J 4 bases, leaving 15 bases between the germline ends. The CDR3 spells CATSGGVGNQPQHF. The CDR3 nucleotides are TGTGCCACCTCCGGGGGGGTTGGAAATCAGCCCCAGCATTTT.

The chain carries TRBV28 and TRBJ1-1; D unclear. The CDR3 loop spans 11 amino acids. Between the trimmed V and J ends, which lost 10 bases and 5 bases, there was a span of 11 bases. Germline V gene data show CDR1 as MDHEN and CDR2 as SYDVKM. CDR3 amino acids: CATTGVTEAFF. The CDR3 DNA follows: TGTGCCACCACCGGGGTGACTGAAGCTTTCTTT.

The genes are TRBV5-8 and TRBJ1-2, with D tentatively TRBD1 (5 bases). V shed 2 bases and J shed 3 bases, with 8 bases lying between them. The V gene's germline CDR1 is SGHTS and CDR2 YDEGEE. This CDR3 region has 13 residues. The CDR3 DNA reads TGTGCCAGCAGCTTTGACAGATACTATGGCTACACCTTC. Translation: CASSFDRYYGYTF.